What follows describes a single TCR beta chain. The record originates from a study of blood T cell repertoires in COVID-19. CDR1 is LNHDA, CDR2 SQIVND, per germline (reference sequence). CDR3 length: 18 residues. V dropped 5 bases and J dropped 6 bases, with 26 bases sitting between them. Original methodology: Estimated nucleated cell counts came from reference gene primer amplification. Some clones are missing from TCRdb's copy, which holds only in-frame ones; the method was immunoSEQ multiplex PCR. V, J and clone size derive from that table, while D and trimming were established from the DNA sequence. The sample yields 120,000 to 150,000 clones, 65% to 90% seen once.

This TCR was sampled from a man aged 45-60 years with acute or convalescent COVID-19. The V call is TRBV19, the J call TRBJ2-1, with D tentatively TRBD1 (6 bases). The sample comprised peripheral blood. The DNA for the CDR3 is TGTGCCAGTAGTCCACGACTGGTTCCTAGCAGGGGTTCCAATGAGCAGTTCTTC. As protein: CASSPRLVPSRGSNEQFF.